Sequencing of this T cell receptor (beta chain) was carried out in a study of cytomegalovirus exposure and HLA in healthy donors. The PCR was carried out with 60 Vbeta primers and 13 Jbeta primers. Profiled with immunoSEQ multiplex PCR; TCRdb holds only in-frame clones, not every one. This repertoire shows about 170,000 clones, more than 75% found once; its top ten account for about 2.5%. Healthy bone marrow donors made up the cohort. Source material: PBMCs. This receptor was taken from a man aged 25 to 40 in good health and CMV-seropositive.

As DNA, the CDR3 is TGTGCCAGCAGCTTTCCCGAACCGGGACAGGGGGTCCAAGAGACCCAGTACTTC. Translation gives CASSFPEPGQGVQETQYF. This chain uses TRBV5-4 with TRBJ2-5; 11 nucleotides line up with TRBD1. Losses at the gene ends were 2 bases for V and 1 base for J; bases not matched to a gene: 10. This CDR3 comprises 18 residues. CDR1 and CDR2 (germline): SGHNT, YYREEE (reference sequence).